These T cell receptor beta chains were read from a single sample in a study of response to subunit inactivated influenza vaccine. TCRdb recomputed calls from the RT-PCR reads with MiXCR, one row per CDR3 protein. The table lists about 650,000 distinct CDR3 sequences, around 13% of them singletons. This specimen was PBMCs from blood, taken roughly 2 weeks before vaccination. The receptors were gathered from a man in his fifties or sixties who received an inactivated influenza vaccine. CDR3s include the opening cysteine and the closing phenylalanine or tryptophan. The D gene is left open where the match is weak. Rows may omit the clone size; those that give it use once, few, many or a size class.

V	size	D	J	DNA	CDR3
TRBV4-1	few	.	TRBJ2-5	TGCGCCAGCAGCCAGGAGGACAGAATCAATTTCCAAGAGACCCAGTACTTC	CASSQEDRINFQETQYF
TRBV19	few	.	TRBJ2-4	TGTGCCAGTAATAATGCAGGGGGAGGACGCTTTCAGTACTTC	CASNNAGGGRFQYF
TRBV6-2/TRBV6-3	.	.	TRBJ2-3	TGTGCCAGCAGTTATGAAGCTGGATTACGGGGGTATTTT	CASSYEAGLRGYF
TRBV5-4	.	.	TRBJ2-7	TGTGCCAGCAGCTTGGGGATAGGGGATTTCTACGAGCAGTACTTC	CASSLGIGDFYEQYF
TRBV5-1	many	.	TRBJ2-5	TGTGCCAGCAGTTTAGGGGCTTCACAAGAGACCCAGTACTTC	CASSLGASQETQYF
TRBV2	few	.	TRBJ2-4	TGTGCCAGCAGTGACGATCGGGCAGTTTTTCAGTACTTC	CASSDDRAVFQYF
TRBV28	few	.	TRBJ1-5	TGTGCCAGCAGTTATAGGGAGAAACAGCCCCAGCATTTT	CASSYREKQPQHF
TRBV9	.	.	TRBJ1-3	TGTGCCAGCAGCGTAGGAGGGAGCTCTGGAAACACCATATATTTT	CASSVGGSSGNTIYF
TRBV27	many	TRBD2	TRBJ2-2	TGTGCCAGCAGTGACTCCCTTACTAGCGGAGGGACCGGGGAGCTGTTTTTT	CASSDSLTSGGTGELFF
TRBV19	many	.	TRBJ1-5	TGTGCCAGTATACAGGGACCCCTTAGCAATCAGCCCCAGCATTTT	CASIQGPLSNQPQHF
TRBV11-3	many	.	TRBJ2-7	TGTGCCAGCAGCTTAGGTCTGCCTCCCTACGAGCAGTACTTC	CASSLGLPPYEQYF
TRBV20-1	few	TRBD2	TRBJ2-5	TGCAGTGCTAAGACTAGCGGGAGTATAGAAGAGACCCAGTACTTC	CSAKTSGSIEETQYF
TRBV27	many	.	TRBJ2-3	TGTGCCAGCAGCGCCGGACAGATTAGCACAGATACGCAGTATTTT	CASSAGQISTDTQYF
TRBV12-3/TRBV12-4	few	.	TRBJ1-4	TGTGCCAGCAGTTTTGACAAGCTAGGAGAAAAACTGTTTTTT	CASSFDKLGEKLFF
TRBV20-1	many	.	TRBJ1-5	TGCAGTGCTAGAAAGGACGGATATAGCAATCAGCCCCAGCATTTT	CSARKDGYSNQPQHF
TRBV7-9	.	TRBD1	TRBJ1-1	TGTGCCAGCAGCCGAGCTACGGGACAGATGAACACTGAAGCTTTCTTT	CASSRATGQMNTEAFF
TRBV20-1	.	.	TRBJ2-3	TGCAGTGCTAGGGGACCGGGACAACTCACAGATACGCAGTATTTT	CSARGPGQLTDTQYF
TRBV12-3/TRBV12-4	.	.	TRBJ1-3	TGTGCCAGCAGCCCCGGGGGGTATGGAAACACCATATATTTT	CASSPGGYGNTIYF
TRBV5-5	few	TRBD1	TRBJ2-1	TGTGCCAGCAGCCAGGGGGCGCGGTCCTACAATGAGCAGTTCTTC	CASSQGARSYNEQFF
TRBV5-1	.	.	TRBJ1-4	TGCGCCAGCAGCTTGTCAGCAATTGCAACTAATGAAAAACTGTTTTTT	CASSLSAIATNEKLFF
TRBV4-3	.	.	TRBJ2-7	TGCGCCAGCAGCCAAGATTTCCGCGCCCAATTTTACGAGCAGTACTTC	CASSQDFRAQFYEQYF
TRBV9	.	TRBD2	TRBJ2-3	TGTGCCAGCAGCGTAGGTATAGCGGGTAGCACAGATACGCAGTATTTT	CASSVGIAGSTDTQYF
TRBV5-1	many	TRBD2	TRBJ2-2	TGCGCCAGCAGATCTAGCGGGAGGGCCGCGACCGGGGAGCTGTTTTTT	CASRSSGRAATGELFF
TRBV6-1	few	.	TRBJ2-1	TGTGCCAGCCCCGACTCGGTCACAGGGTGGGGTGAGCAGTTCTTC	CASPDSVTGWGEQFF
TRBV6-2/TRBV6-3	.	.	TRBJ2-2	TGTGCCAGCATCAGTTGGGGGGCCCCGAACACCGGGGAGCTGTTTTTT	CASISWGAPNTGELFF
TRBV24-1	few	.	TRBJ2-6	TGTGCCACCAGTGATAGCTACAGGGTGGCTGGGGCCAACGTCCTGACTTTC	CATSDSYRVAGANVLTF
TRBV6-6	.	TRBD1	TRBJ1-2	TGTGCCACCGCAGGGGGCGCGGGTGGCTACACCTTC	CATAGGAGGYTF
TRBV12-3/TRBV12-4	few	.	TRBJ1-1	TGTGCCAGCAGTTTTCCGCCGGTGAACACTGAAGCTTTCTTT	CASSFPPVNTEAFF
TRBV28	many	.	TRBJ2-5	TGTGCCAGCAGCCCGCTAGGATCCCGGGGGGCGAGGGAGACCCAGTACTTC	CASSPLGSRGARETQYF
TRBV5-1	.	.	TRBJ2-7	TGCGCCAGCAGCTTGGAACCAGCAAGAGCCTACGAGCAGTACTTC	CASSLEPARAYEQYF
TRBV6-2/TRBV6-3	.	.	TRBJ2-1	TGTGCCAGAAGGGGGGGGACCATCAACGAATACAATGAGCAGTTCTTC	CARRGGTINEYNEQFF
TRBV7-9	.	.	TRBJ2-5	TGTGCCGCAGGAGAGACCCAGTACTTC	CAAGETQYF
TRBV3-1	few	.	TRBJ1-5	TGTGCCAGCACCGACTCCGGTAGTTTCAATCAGCCCCAGCATTTT	CASTDSGSFNQPQHF
TRBV12-3/TRBV12-4	few	.	TRBJ2-3	TGTGCCAGCAGTGGGGTCCCTTCGAGGGGTACGCAGTATTTT	CASSGVPSRGTQYF
TRBV30	once	.	TRBJ1-1	TGTGCCTGGAGTGTGCGCCCTGAAGCTTTCTTT	CAWSVRPEAFF
TRBV7-9	few	TRBD1	TRBJ2-3	TGTGCCAGCAGCTTACCCCCCGGGACAGGTCTGGATACGCAGTATTTT	CASSLPPGTGLDTQYF
TRBV9	.	TRBD2	TRBJ2-5	TGTGCCAGCAGCGTTGGGACTAGATGGGAGACCCAGTACTTC	CASSVGTRWETQYF
TRBV6-5	.	.	TRBJ2-2	TGTGCCAGCAGTTACGAAGGAGCGAACACCGGGGAGCTGTGTTTT	CASSYEGANTGELCF
TRBV10-3	.	.	TRBJ2-7	TGTGCCATCAGTGAGTCCCCAGGGGGGCAGGACGAGCAGTACTTC	CAISESPGGQDEQYF
TRBV7-9	.	TRBD1	TRBJ2-5	TGTGCCAGCAGCTACCGGGACAGGCGGCAAGAGACCCAGTACTTC	CASSYRDRRQETQYF
TRBV5-1	few	.	TRBJ2-3	TGCGCCAGCAGCTTCGGAAGCGGCGGGATTAGAGATACGCAGTATTTT	CASSFGSGGIRDTQYF
TRBV3-1	few	.	TRBJ1-1	TGTGCCAGCAGACAGGGCACGAACACTGAAGCTTTCTTT	CASRQGTNTEAFF
TRBV9	few	TRBD2	TRBJ2-3	TGTGCCAGCAGCGTAGGGACTAGCGGGAGAGCGGTAGATACGCAGTATTTT	CASSVGTSGRAVDTQYF
TRBV20-1	.	.	TRBJ1-5	TGCAGTGTCTGGCTCCGGGATAGCAATCAGCCCCAGCATTTT	CSVWLRDSNQPQHF
TRBV5-1	many	.	TRBJ2-3	TGCGCCAGCAGCTTTGGGGGGAGCACAGATACGCAGTATTTT	CASSFGGSTDTQYF
TRBV4-1	many	TRBD1	TRBJ1-2	TGCGCCAGCAGCCAAGATCCCCAGGGGGCCGTCTATGGCTACACCTTC	CASSQDPQGAVYGYTF